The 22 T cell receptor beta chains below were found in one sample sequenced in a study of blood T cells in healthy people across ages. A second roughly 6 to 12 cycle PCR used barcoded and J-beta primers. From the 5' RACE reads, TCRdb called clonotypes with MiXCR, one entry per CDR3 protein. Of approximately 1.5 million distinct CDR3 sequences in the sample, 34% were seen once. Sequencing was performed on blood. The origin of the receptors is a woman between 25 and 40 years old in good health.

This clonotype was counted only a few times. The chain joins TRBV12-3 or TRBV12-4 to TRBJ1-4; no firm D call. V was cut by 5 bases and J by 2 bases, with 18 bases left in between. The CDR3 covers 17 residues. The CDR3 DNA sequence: TGTGCCAGCAGTCCGAGGCCCCTCGGAACGACTAATGAAAAACTGTTTTTT. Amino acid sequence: CASSPRPLGTTNEKLFF.

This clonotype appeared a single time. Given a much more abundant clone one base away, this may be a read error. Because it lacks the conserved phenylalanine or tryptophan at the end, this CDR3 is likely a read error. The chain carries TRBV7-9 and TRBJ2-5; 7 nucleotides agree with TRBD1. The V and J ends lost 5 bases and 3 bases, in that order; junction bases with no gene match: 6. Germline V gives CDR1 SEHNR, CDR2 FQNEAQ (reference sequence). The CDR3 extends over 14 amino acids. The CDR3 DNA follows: TGTGCCAGCAGCCTCGCCGGGACAGAAGAGACCCAGTACCTC. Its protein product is CASSLAGTEETQYL.

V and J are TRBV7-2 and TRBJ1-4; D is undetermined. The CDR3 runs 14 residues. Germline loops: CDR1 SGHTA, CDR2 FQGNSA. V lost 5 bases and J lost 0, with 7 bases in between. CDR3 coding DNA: TGTGCCAGCAGCAACCTTGCAACTAATGAAAAACTGTTTTTT. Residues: CASSNLATNEKLFF.

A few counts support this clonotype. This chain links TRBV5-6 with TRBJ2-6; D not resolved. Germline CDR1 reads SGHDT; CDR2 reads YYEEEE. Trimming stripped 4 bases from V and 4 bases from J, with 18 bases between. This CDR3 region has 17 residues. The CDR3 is CASSHSGQQAGANVLTF. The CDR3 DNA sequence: TGTGCCAGCAGCCATTCGGGTCAGCAGGCCGGGGCCAACGTCCTGACTTTC.

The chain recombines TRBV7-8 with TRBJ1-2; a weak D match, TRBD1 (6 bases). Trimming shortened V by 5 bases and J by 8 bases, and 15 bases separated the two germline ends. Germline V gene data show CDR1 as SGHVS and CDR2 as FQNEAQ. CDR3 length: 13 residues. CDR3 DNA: TGTGCCAGCAGCCCTAGGGGGGGGAACGGCTACACCTTC. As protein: CASSPRGGNGYTF.

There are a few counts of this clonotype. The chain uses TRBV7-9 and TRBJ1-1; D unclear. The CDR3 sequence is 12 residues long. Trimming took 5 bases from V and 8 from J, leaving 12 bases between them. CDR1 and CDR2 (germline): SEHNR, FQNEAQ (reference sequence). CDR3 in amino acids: CASSLHKTEAFF. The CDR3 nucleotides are TGTGCCAGCAGCCTCCACAAGACCGAAGCTTTCTTT.

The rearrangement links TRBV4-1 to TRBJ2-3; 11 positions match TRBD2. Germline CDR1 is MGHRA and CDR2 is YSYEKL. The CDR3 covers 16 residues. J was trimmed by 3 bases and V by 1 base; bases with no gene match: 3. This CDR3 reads CASSQARLAGTDTQYF. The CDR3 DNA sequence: TGCGCCAGCAGCCAAGCGAGACTAGCGGGAACAGATACGCAGTATTTT.

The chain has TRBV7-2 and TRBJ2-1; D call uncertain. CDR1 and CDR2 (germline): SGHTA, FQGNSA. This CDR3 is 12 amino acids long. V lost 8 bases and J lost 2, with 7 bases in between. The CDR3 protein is CASGRPYNEQFF. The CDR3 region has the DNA TGTGCCAGCGGCCGACCCTACAATGAGCAGTTCTTC.

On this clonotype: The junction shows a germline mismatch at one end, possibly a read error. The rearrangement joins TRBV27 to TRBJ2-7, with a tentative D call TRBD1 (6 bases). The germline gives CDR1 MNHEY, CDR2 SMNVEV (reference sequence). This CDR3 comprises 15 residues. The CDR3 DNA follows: TGTGCCAGCAGTCCAACAGGGTTAGGAGCCTACAAGCAGTACTTC. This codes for CASSPTGLGAYKQYF.

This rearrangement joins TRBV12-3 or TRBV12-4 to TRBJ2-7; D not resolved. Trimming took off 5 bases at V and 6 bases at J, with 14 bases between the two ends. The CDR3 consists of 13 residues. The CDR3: CASSPLITGEQYF. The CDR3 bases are TGTGCCAGCAGTCCACTTATTACGGGCGAGCAGTACTTC.

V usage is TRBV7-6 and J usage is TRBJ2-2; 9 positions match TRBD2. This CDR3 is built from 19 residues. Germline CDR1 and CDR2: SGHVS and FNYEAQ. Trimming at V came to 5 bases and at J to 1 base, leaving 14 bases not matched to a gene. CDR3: CASSIGLARILENTGELFF. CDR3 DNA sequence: TGTGCCAGCAGCATCGGACTAGCGAGAATCTTAGAGAACACCGGGGAGCTGTTTTTT.

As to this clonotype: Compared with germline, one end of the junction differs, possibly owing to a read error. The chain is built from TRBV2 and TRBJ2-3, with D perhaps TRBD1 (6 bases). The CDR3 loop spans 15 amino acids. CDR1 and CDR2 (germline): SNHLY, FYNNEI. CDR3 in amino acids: CVSSEQGGPTDTQYF. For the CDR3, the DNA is TGTGTCAGCAGTGAACAGGGCGGACCCACAGATACGCAGTATTTT.

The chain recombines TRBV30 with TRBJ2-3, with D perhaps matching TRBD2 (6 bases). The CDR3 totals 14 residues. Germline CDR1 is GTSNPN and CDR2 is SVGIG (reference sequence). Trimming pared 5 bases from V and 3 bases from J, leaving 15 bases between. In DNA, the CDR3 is TGTGCCTGGCAAACGGGACTTTCGACAGATACGCAGTATTTT. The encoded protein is CAWQTGLSTDTQYF.

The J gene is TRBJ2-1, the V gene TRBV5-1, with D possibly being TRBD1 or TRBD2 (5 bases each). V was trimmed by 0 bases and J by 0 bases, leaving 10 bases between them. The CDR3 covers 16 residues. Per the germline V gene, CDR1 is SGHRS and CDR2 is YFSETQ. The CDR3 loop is CASSLAREISYNEQFF. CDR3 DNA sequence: TGCGCCAGCAGCTTGGCCAGGGAGATCTCCTACAATGAGCAGTTCTTC.

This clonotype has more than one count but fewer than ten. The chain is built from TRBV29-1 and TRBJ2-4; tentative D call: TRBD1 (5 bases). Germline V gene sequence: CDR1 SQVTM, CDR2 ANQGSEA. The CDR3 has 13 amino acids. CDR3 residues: CTKRGIAKNIQYF. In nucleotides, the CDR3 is TGCACCAAAAGGGGTATAGCCAAAAACATTCAGTACTTC.

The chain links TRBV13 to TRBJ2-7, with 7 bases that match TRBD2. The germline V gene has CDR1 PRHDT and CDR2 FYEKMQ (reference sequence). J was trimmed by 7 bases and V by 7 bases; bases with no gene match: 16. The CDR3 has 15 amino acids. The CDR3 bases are TGTGCCAGCATCTCTAGTCTGGCTAGCGGCAATGAGCAGTACTTC. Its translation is CASISSLASGNEQYF.

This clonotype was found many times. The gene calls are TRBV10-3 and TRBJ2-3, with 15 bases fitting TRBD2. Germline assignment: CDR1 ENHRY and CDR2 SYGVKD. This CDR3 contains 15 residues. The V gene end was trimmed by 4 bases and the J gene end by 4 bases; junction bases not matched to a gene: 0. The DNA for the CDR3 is TGTGCCATCAGTGGGACTAGCGGGGGGGCAGATACGCAGTATTTT. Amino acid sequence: CAISGTSGGADTQYF.

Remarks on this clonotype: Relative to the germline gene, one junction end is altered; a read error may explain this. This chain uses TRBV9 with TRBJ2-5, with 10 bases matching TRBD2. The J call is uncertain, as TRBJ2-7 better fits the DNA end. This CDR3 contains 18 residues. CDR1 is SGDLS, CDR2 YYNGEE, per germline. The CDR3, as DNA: TGTGCCAGCAGCGTAGAATCTAGCGGGAGTCCCTCATCCTGCGAGCAGTACTTC. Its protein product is CASSVESSGSPSSCEQYF.

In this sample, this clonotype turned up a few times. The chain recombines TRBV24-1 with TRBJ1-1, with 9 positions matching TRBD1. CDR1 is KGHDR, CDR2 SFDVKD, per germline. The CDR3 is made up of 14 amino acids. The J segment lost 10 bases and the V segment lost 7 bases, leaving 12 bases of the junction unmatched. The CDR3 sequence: CATSEPGTGSRAFF. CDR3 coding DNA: TGTGCCACCAGCGAACCCGGGACAGGGTCTCGAGCTTTCTTT.

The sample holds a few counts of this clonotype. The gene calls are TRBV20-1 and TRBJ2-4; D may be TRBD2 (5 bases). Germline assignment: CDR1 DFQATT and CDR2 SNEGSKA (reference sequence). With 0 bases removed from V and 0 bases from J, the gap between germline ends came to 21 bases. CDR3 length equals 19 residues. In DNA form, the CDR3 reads TGCAGTGCTAGAGATCTCGTACTTCTGGGAGCGGTAGCCAAAAACATTCAGTACTTC. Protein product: CSARDLVLLGAVAKNIQYF.

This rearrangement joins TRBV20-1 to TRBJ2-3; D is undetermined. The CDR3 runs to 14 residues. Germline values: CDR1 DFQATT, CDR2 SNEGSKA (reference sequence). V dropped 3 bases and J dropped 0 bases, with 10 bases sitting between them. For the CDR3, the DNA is TGCAGTGCTAGTGGCGCAGATAGCACAGATACGCAGTATTTT. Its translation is CSASGADSTDTQYF.

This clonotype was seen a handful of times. CDR3: CASSVGGYGQPQHF. In nucleotides, the CDR3 is TGTGCCAGCAGCGTAGGCGGTTATGGTCAGCCCCAGCATTTT. V and J are TRBV12-3 or TRBV12-4 and TRBJ1-5; no definite D call. Trimming stripped 6 bases from V and 6 bases from J, with 15 bases between. The CDR3 contains 14 residues.